This TCR beta chain was identified during a study of cytomegalovirus exposure and HLA in healthy donors. Study-level background: Roughly 180 million T cells yielded 117 million unique TCR beta sequences, as an earlier analysis found. General study points: Usually a TCR sequence was rare, but some public TCRs were found in many donors.

PCR primers comprised 60 Vbeta and 13 Jbeta primers. Original handling: Some 10 million shared chains were among the approximately 80 million unique TCR beta chains that a later analysis counted. Clones were sequenced by immunoSEQ multiplex PCR, and TCRdb holds only the in-frame ones, with some missing. V and J calls and clone size are copied from that table; D and trimming were computed from the DNA. The sample has 150,000 to 200,000 clones; 70% to 75% are singletons. Details on this clone: Its antigen is currently unknown.

The V and J ends lost 4 bases and 6 bases, in that order; junction bases with no gene match: 7. Looked up from germline, CDR1 is MDHEN and CDR2 is SYDVKM. The CDR3 has 15 amino acids. This sequence joins TRBV28 and TRBJ2-5; 11 positions agree with TRBD2. The sequence was collected from a man aged 18 to 30 in good health and CMV-seropositive. The sequenced material came from PBMCs. CDR3 nucleotides: TGTGCCAGCAGTTCTCTTAGCGGGGGGGCCCAGACCCAGTACTTC. The encoded protein is CASSSLSGGAQTQYF.